This is a list of T cell receptor beta chains from one sample in a study of technical replicates of blood from several donors. TCRdb's table, derived via immunoSEQ multiplex PCR, lists solely in-frame clones and lacks some. The profile shows tens of thousands of clones, approximately 95% of them singletons. Sequenced: T cells isolated from PBMCs. The receptor set was obtained from a human donor in good health. Each CDR3 is given with its conserved first and last residue. A D gene is named only where the DNA matches it firmly. Clone size is given for some rows only: seen once, a few or many times, or a class if the clone is expanded.

j_call: TRBJ1-1
v_call: TRBV5-6
clone_size: NA
d_call: TRBD1
cdr3_aa: CASSWDRVTEAFF
cdr3_nt: TGTGCCAGCAGCTGGGACAGGGTTACTGAAGCTTTCTTT

j_call: TRBJ1-1
v_call: TRBV11-2
clone_size: NA
d_call: NA
cdr3_aa: CASSLGTGSEAFF
cdr3_nt: TGTGCCAGCAGCTTAGGTACGGGGTCCGAAGCTTTCTTT

j_call: TRBJ1-4
v_call: TRBV6-1
clone_size: NA
d_call: NA
cdr3_aa: CASSEAQQFPNEKLFF
cdr3_nt: TGTGCCAGCAGTGAAGCCCAACAGTTCCCGAATGAAAAACTGTTTTTT

j_call: TRBJ1-1
v_call: TRBV6-5
clone_size: NA
d_call: NA
cdr3_aa: CASKGGPTEAFF
cdr3_nt: TGTGCCAGCAAGGGGGGGCCCACTGAAGCTTTCTTT

j_call: TRBJ2-2
v_call: TRBV5-6
clone_size: once
d_call: NA
cdr3_aa: CASSLGLATGELFF
cdr3_nt: TGTGCCAGCAGCTTAGGGCTAGCTACCGGGGAGCTGTTTTTT

j_call: TRBJ2-1
v_call: TRBV19
clone_size: NA
d_call: NA
cdr3_aa: CASSIVGGPPHNEQFF
cdr3_nt: TGTGCCAGTAGTATAGTAGGCGGGCCCCCGCACAATGAGCAGTTCTTC

j_call: TRBJ2-7
v_call: TRBV4-3
clone_size: once
d_call: TRBD1
cdr3_aa: CASSQLPGQGGYEQYF
cdr3_nt: TGCGCCAGCAGCCAACTACCGGGACAGGGGGGCTACGAGCAGTACTTC

j_call: TRBJ2-1
v_call: TRBV9
clone_size: NA
d_call: NA
cdr3_aa: CASSVGADGSYNEQFF
cdr3_nt: TGTGCCAGCAGCGTAGGCGCGGATGGCTCCTACAATGAGCAGTTCTTC

j_call: TRBJ2-5
v_call: TRBV10-3
clone_size: NA
d_call: NA
cdr3_aa: CATRDETQYF
cdr3_nt: TGTGCCACCCGGGATGAGACCCAGTACTTC

j_call: TRBJ2-7
v_call: TRBV28
clone_size: NA
d_call: NA
cdr3_aa: CASSLLGGGILYEQYF
cdr3_nt: TGTGCCAGCAGTTTATTAGGGGGAGGGATACTCTACGAGCAGTACTTC

j_call: TRBJ2-1
v_call: TRBV6-1
clone_size: NA
d_call: TRBD1
cdr3_aa: CASRSDRGIYNEQFF
cdr3_nt: TGTGCCAGCAGGTCGGACAGGGGGATTTACAATGAGCAGTTCTTC

j_call: TRBJ1-2
v_call: TRBV11-2
clone_size: few
d_call: NA
cdr3_aa: CASSTTGDYGYTF
cdr3_nt: TGTGCCAGCAGCACGACAGGCGACTATGGCTACACCTTC

j_call: TRBJ1-5
v_call: TRBV19
clone_size: NA
d_call: TRBD1
cdr3_aa: CASRDRGHHQPQHF
cdr3_nt: TGTGCCAGTAGAGACAGGGGTCACCATCAGCCCCAGCATTTT

j_call: TRBJ2-7
v_call: TRBV9
clone_size: NA
d_call: NA
cdr3_aa: CASSVDPLYEQYF
cdr3_nt: TGTGCCAGCAGCGTAGATCCTTTATACGAGCAGTACTTC

j_call: TRBJ1-5
v_call: TRBV12-5
clone_size: NA
d_call: NA
cdr3_aa: CASGSYNQPQHF
cdr3_nt: TGTGCTAGTGGATCTTACAATCAGCCCCAGCATTTT

j_call: TRBJ2-1
v_call: TRBV7-8
clone_size: NA
d_call: NA
cdr3_aa: CASSSEGPYNEQFF
cdr3_nt: TGTGCCAGCAGCTCCGAGGGTCCCTACAATGAGCAGTTCTTC

j_call: TRBJ2-1
v_call: TRBV7-7
clone_size: NA
d_call: NA
cdr3_aa: CASSPRAGKPNEQFF
cdr3_nt: TGTGCTAGCAGCCCACGGGCGGGAAAACCCAATGAGCAGTTCTTC

j_call: TRBJ2-1
v_call: TRBV19
clone_size: NA
d_call: NA
cdr3_aa: CASSMTGVSYNEQFF
cdr3_nt: TGTGCCAGTAGTATGACGGGGGTATCCTACAATGAGCAGTTCTTC

j_call: TRBJ1-2
v_call: TRBV28
clone_size: NA
d_call: TRBD1
cdr3_aa: CASSATMGQGNYGYTF
cdr3_nt: TGTGCCAGCAGTGCCACGATGGGACAGGGAAACTATGGCTACACCTTC

j_call: TRBJ2-7
v_call: TRBV15
clone_size: NA
d_call: NA
cdr3_aa: CATSSGREIIYEQYF
cdr3_nt: TGTGCCACCAGCAGTGGACGGGAAATCATCTACGAGCAGTACTTC

j_call: TRBJ1-1
v_call: TRBV28
clone_size: few
d_call: NA
cdr3_aa: CASRPVMQGRHTEAFF
cdr3_nt: TGTGCCAGCAGACCCGTCATGCAGGGGCGGCACACTGAAGCTTTCTTT

j_call: TRBJ2-5
v_call: TRBV5-6
clone_size: NA
d_call: NA
cdr3_aa: CASSFITEEETQYF
cdr3_nt: TGTGCCAGCAGCTTTATCACAGAAGAAGAGACCCAGTACTTC

j_call: TRBJ2-1
v_call: TRBV30
clone_size: NA
d_call: NA
cdr3_aa: CAWSVPLAGNNEQFF
cdr3_nt: TGTGCCTGGAGTGTACCTTTGGCGGGTAACAATGAGCAGTTCTTC

j_call: TRBJ1-5
v_call: TRBV27
clone_size: NA
d_call: NA
cdr3_aa: CASSSTGPNQPQHF
cdr3_nt: TGTGCCAGCAGTTCGACAGGACCTAATCAGCCCCAGCATTTT

j_call: TRBJ2-3
v_call: TRBV10-1
clone_size: NA
d_call: NA
cdr3_aa: CASSHSGYTDTQYF
cdr3_nt: TGCGCCAGCAGTCACAGCGGCTACACAGATACGCAGTATTTT

j_call: TRBJ2-7
v_call: TRBV2
clone_size: NA
d_call: TRBD2
cdr3_aa: CASSEPGLAGYEQYF
cdr3_nt: TGTGCCAGCAGTGAACCGGGACTAGCGGGATACGAGCAGTACTTC

j_call: TRBJ2-1
v_call: TRBV5-1
clone_size: NA
d_call: TRBD1
cdr3_aa: CASSLGQGRDEQFF
cdr3_nt: TGCGCCAGCAGCTTAGGACAGGGAAGAGATGAGCAGTTCTTC

j_call: TRBJ1-2
v_call: TRBV5-1
clone_size: NA
d_call: NA
cdr3_aa: CASSFDGGAYGYTF
cdr3_nt: TGCGCCAGCAGCTTTGATGGGGGGGCCTATGGCTACACCTTC

j_call: TRBJ2-5
v_call: TRBV2
clone_size: NA
d_call: TRBD1
cdr3_aa: CASNRGPGETQYF
cdr3_nt: TGTGCCAGTAACAGGGGCCCGGGGGAGACCCAGTACTTC

j_call: TRBJ1-1
v_call: TRBV5-1
clone_size: NA
d_call: TRBD1
cdr3_aa: CASSITGALNTEAFF
cdr3_nt: TGCGCCAGCAGCATAACAGGGGCCTTGAACACTGAAGCTTTCTTT

j_call: TRBJ1-1
v_call: TRBV19
clone_size: NA
d_call: NA
cdr3_aa: CASSPRGEANTEAFF
cdr3_nt: TGTGCCAGTAGTCCTCGCGGAGAGGCGAACACTGAAGCTTTCTTT

j_call: TRBJ2-1
v_call: TRBV13
clone_size: NA
d_call: TRBD1
cdr3_aa: CASSSGTGNEQFF
cdr3_nt: TGTGCCAGCAGCTCCGGGACAGGCAATGAGCAGTTCTTC

j_call: TRBJ2-7
v_call: TRBV2
clone_size: NA
d_call: NA
cdr3_aa: CASSGTYEQYF
cdr3_nt: TGTGCCAGCAGTGGAACTTACGAGCAGTACTTC

j_call: TRBJ2-2
v_call: TRBV7-6
clone_size: NA
d_call: NA
cdr3_aa: CASSFSHYPQNTGELFF
cdr3_nt: TGTGCCAGCAGTTTCTCACATTACCCCCAGAACACCGGGGAGCTGTTTTTT

j_call: TRBJ2-1
v_call: TRBV7-9
clone_size: NA
d_call: NA
cdr3_aa: CASSHGLNNEQFF
cdr3_nt: TGTGCCAGCAGCCACGGACTCAACAATGAGCAGTTCTTC

j_call: TRBJ1-5
v_call: TRBV7-6
clone_size: NA
d_call: NA
cdr3_aa: CASSLGSGGGNQPQHF
cdr3_nt: TGTGCCAGCAGCTTAGGGTCTGGGGGCGGCAATCAGCCCCAGCATTTT

j_call: TRBJ2-1
v_call: TRBV10-2
clone_size: NA
d_call: TRBD2
cdr3_aa: CASSSGLRRGYHEQFF
cdr3_nt: TGCGCCAGCAGTTCGGGACTACGCCGAGGGTACCATGAGCAGTTCTTC

j_call: TRBJ2-2
v_call: TRBV27
clone_size: NA
d_call: TRBD2
cdr3_aa: CASSFHPSSGRPGELFF
cdr3_nt: TGTGCCAGCAGTTTCCACCCCTCTAGCGGGAGACCCGGGGAGCTGTTTTTT

j_call: TRBJ2-7
v_call: TRBV4-2
clone_size: NA
d_call: TRBD1
cdr3_aa: CASSPGQGSREQYF
cdr3_nt: TGTGCCAGCAGCCCGGGACAGGGGAGTCGAGAGCAGTACTTC

j_call: TRBJ2-1
v_call: TRBV19
clone_size: NA
d_call: TRBD2
cdr3_aa: CASSNYGGPSGQNEQFF
cdr3_nt: TGTGCCAGTAGTAATTACGGTGGTCCTAGCGGGCAAAATGAGCAGTTCTTC

j_call: TRBJ2-5
v_call: TRBV4-3
clone_size: NA
d_call: TRBD2
cdr3_aa: CASSHTAGVSQETQYF
cdr3_nt: TGCGCCAGCAGCCATACAGCGGGAGTATCGCAAGAGACCCAGTACTTC